This record concerns one T cell receptor beta chain sequence. Its antigen remains unidentified. This sample stems from a study of T-cell reconstitution after alpha-beta-depleted transplantation in children. Broader study findings: Roughly two months post-transplant, alpha-beta T cells reportedly originated from several hundred graft clones that had expanded. High day-60 TCRbeta diversity in some patients came from surviving recipient T cells and thymic progenitors. The authors attributed T-cell counts and diversity one year after transplant mostly to newly produced T cells.

Unique molecular identifiers were used to barcode this TCRbeta library. One entry per CDR3 protein results from TCRdb running MiXCR on the PCR reads. The table has hundreds of thousands of distinct CDR3 sequences, under 30% seen once; the top ten hold around 2.5%. Germline CDR1 and CDR2: SNHLY and FYNNEI. This CDR3 contains 17 residues. V shed 5 bases and J shed 0 bases, with 19 bases lying between them. This clonotype was obtained from a girl aged 2 to 10 with Fanconi anemia, due to receive a stem cell transplant. This material consisted of PBMCs, taken before TCRalphabeta/CD19-depleted stem cell transplant. The gene calls are TRBV2 and TRBJ2-5; perhaps TRBD2 as D (6 bases). The CDR3 sequence: CASSFSMGGLYQETQYF. The CDR3 nucleotides are TGTGCCAGCAGTTTTTCAATGGGGGGACTGTACCAAGAGACCCAGTACTTC.